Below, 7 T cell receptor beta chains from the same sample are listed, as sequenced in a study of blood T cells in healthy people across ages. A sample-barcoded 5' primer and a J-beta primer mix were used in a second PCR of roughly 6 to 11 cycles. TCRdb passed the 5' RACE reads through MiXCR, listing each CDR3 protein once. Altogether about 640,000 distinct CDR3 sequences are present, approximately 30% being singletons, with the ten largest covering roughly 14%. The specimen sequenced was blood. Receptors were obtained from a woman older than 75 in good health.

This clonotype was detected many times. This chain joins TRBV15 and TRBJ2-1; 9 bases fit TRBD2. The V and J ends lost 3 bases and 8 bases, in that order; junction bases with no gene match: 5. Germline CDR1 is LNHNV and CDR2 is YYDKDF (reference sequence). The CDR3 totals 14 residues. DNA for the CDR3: TGTGCCACCAGCAGGGGGGAGCGGGGGGATGAGCAGTTCTTC. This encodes CATSRGERGDEQFF. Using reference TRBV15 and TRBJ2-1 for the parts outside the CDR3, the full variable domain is DAMVIQNPRYQVTQFGKPVTLSCSQTLNHNVMYWYQQKSSQAPKLLFHYYDKDFNNEADTPDNFQSRRPNTSFCFLDIRSPGLGDTAMYLCATSRGERGDEQFFGPGTRLTVL.

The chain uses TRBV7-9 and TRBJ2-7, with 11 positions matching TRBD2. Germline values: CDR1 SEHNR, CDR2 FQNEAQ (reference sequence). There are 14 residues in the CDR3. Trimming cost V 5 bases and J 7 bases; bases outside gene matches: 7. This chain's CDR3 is CASSPTSGGLEQYF. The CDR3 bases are TGTGCCAGCAGCCCCACTAGCGGGGGCCTGGAGCAGTACTTC.

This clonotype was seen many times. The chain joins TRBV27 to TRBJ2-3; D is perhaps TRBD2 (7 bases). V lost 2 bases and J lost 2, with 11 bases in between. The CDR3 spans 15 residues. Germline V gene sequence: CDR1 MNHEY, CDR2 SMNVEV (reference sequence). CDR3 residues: CASSLRRGATDTQYF. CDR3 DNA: TGTGCCAGCAGTTTAAGACGGGGGGCCACAGATACGCAGTATTTT.

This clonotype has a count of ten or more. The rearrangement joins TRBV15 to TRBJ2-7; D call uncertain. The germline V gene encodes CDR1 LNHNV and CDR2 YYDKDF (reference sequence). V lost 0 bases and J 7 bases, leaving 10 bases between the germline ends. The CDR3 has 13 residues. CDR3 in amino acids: CATSRDNGDEQYF. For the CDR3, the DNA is TGTGCCACCAGCAGAGATAATGGGGATGAGCAGTACTTC.

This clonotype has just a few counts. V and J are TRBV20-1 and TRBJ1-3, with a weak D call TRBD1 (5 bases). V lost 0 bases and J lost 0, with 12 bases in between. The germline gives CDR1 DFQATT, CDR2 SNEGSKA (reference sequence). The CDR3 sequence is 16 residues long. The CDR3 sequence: CSARDQGRLSGNTIYF. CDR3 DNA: TGCAGTGCTAGAGATCAGGGACGACTCTCTGGAAACACCATATATTTT.

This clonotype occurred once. The CDR3 sequence is CASSLPTGGFGDKQYF. The CDR3 DNA follows: TGTGCCAGCTCACTCCCCACAGGGGGCTTCGGCGACAAGCAGTACTTC. The J gene is TRBJ2-5, the V gene TRBV18; 9 bases align to TRBD1. CDR3 length equals 16 residues. Trimming removed 4 bases from V and 11 bases from J; junction bases left unmatched: 17. Germline V CDR1 and CDR2: KGHSH, LQKENI. The complete variable domain, with remaining parts taken from reference TRBV18 and TRBJ2-5, reads NAGVMQNPRHLVRRRGQEARLRCSPMKGHSHVYWYRQLPEEGLKFMVYLQKENIIDESGMPKERFSAEFPKEGPSILRIQQVVRGDSAAYFCASSLPTGGFGDKQYFGPGTRLLVL.

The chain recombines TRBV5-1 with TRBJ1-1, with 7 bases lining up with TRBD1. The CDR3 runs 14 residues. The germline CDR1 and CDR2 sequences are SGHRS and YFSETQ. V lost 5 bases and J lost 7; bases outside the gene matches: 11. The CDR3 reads CASSIDRAGLEAFF. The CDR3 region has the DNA TGCGCCAGCAGTATTGACAGGGCCGGCCTTGAAGCTTTCTTT.